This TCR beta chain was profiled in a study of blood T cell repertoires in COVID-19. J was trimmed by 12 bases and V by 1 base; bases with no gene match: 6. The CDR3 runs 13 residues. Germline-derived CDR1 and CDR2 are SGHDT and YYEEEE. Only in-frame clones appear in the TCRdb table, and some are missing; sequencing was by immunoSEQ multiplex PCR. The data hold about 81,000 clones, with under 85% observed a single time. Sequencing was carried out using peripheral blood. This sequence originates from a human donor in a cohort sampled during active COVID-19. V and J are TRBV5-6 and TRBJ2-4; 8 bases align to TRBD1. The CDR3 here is CASSLTDRARQYF. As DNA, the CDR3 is TGTGCCAGCAGCTTGACGGACAGGGCGCGTCAGTACTTC. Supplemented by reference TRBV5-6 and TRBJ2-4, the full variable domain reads DAGVTQSPTHLIKTRGQQVTLRCSPKSGHDTVSWYQQALGQGPQFIFQYYEEEERQRGNFPDRFSGHQFPNYSSELNVNALLLGDSALYLCASSLTDRARQYFGAGTRLSVL.